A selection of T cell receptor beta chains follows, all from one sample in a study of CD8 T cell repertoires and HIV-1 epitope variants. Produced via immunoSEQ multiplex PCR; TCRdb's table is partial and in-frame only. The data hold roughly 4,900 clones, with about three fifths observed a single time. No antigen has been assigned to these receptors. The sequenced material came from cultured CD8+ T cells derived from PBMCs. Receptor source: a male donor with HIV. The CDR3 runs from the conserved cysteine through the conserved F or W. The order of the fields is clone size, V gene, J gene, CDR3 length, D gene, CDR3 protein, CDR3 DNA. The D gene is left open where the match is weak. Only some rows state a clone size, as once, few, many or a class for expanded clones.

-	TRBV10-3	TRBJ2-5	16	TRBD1	CAISDPGQGAGETQYF	TGTGCCATCAGTGACCCCGGACAGGGGGCCGGGGAGACCCAGTACTTC
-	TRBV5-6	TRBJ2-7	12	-	CATAPGDGEQYF	TGTGCCACCGCCCCGGGGGATGGCGAGCAGTACTTC
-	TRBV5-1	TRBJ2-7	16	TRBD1	CASSLEVGQGVSEQYF	TGCGCCAGCAGCTTGGAAGTAGGACAGGGGGTCTCCGAGCAGTACTTC
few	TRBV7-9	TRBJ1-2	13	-	CASSPTGSYGYTF	TGTGCCAGCAGCCCGACAGGTAGCTATGGCTACACCTTC
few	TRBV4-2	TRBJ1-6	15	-	CASSLGTVEDSPLHF	TGTGCCAGCAGCCTCGGGACTGTAGAAGATTCACCCCTCCACTTT
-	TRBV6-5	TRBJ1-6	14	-	CASSTGTDNSPLHF	TGTGCCAGCAGTACCGGGACTGATAATTCACCCCTCCACTTT
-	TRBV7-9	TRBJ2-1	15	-	CASRWSGSLDNEQFF	TGTGCCAGCAGGTGGTCAGGGTCGCTCGACAATGAGCAGTTCTTC
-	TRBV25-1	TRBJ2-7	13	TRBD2	CATGGASGYEQYF	TGTGCCACCGGAGGCGCTAGCGGTTACGAGCAGTACTTC
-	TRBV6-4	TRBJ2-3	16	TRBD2	CASSDSTSGGADTQYF	TGTGCCAGCAGTGACTCAACTAGCGGGGGGGCAGATACGCAGTATTTT
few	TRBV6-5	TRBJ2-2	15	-	CASSYSGRGTGELFF	TGTGCCAGCAGTTACTCCGGCAGGGGCACCGGGGAGCTGTTTTTT
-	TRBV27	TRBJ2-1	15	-	CASSLDGEFYNEQFF	TGTGCCAGCAGTTTGGACGGGGAATTCTACAATGAGCAGTTCTTC
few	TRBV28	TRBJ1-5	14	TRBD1	CASSLGTGNQPQHF	TGTGCCAGCAGTCTCGGGACAGGGAATCAGCCCCAGCATTTT
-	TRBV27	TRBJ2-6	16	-	CASRPSPAAGANVLTF	TGTGCCAGCAGGCCGTCCCCAGCGGCTGGGGCCAACGTCCTGACTTTC
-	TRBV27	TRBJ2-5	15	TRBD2	CASSPFAGGAETQYF	TGTGCCAGCAGTCCCTTTGCGGGAGGGGCAGAGACCCAGTACTTC
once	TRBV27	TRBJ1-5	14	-	CASSLWGPDQPQHF	TGTGCCAGCAGTTTATGGGGGCCCGATCAGCCCCAGCATTTT
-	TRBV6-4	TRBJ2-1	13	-	CASSDGGYNEQFF	TGTGCCAGCAGTGACGGTGGATACAATGAGCAGTTCTTC
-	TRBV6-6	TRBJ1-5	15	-	CASSYSRQGNEPQHF	TGTGCCAGCAGTTACTCGCGGCAGGGTAATGAGCCCCAGCATTTT
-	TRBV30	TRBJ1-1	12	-	CAWSVADTEAFF	TGTGCCTGGAGTGTTGCGGACACTGAAGCTTTCTTT
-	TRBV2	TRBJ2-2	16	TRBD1	CASSEDWAGGGGELFF	TGTGCCAGCAGTGAAGATTGGGCAGGGGGTGGCGGGGAGCTGTTTTTT
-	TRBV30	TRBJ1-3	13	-	CAWPDSDGNTIYF	TGTGCCTGGCCAGACTCGGATGGAAACACCATATATTTT
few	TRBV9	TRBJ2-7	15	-	CASSATAGQAYEQYF	TGTGCCAGCAGCGCGACCGCGGGTCAGGCCTACGAGCAGTACTTC
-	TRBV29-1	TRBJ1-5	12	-	CAGQEVDQPQHF	TGCGCAGGGCAGGAGGTCGATCAGCCCCAGCATTTT
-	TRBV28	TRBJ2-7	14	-	CASSLIASSYEQYF	TGTGCCAGCAGTTTAATAGCGAGCTCCTACGAGCAGTACTTC
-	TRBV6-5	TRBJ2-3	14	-	CASSYWVRTDTQYF	TGTGCCAGCAGTTACTGGGTACGCACAGATACGCAGTATTTT
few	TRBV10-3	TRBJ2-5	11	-	CAISEGGNQYF	TGTGCCATCAGTGAGGGGGGAAACCAGTACTTC
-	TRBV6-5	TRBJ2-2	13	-	CASSYGGTGELFF	TGTGCCAGCAGTTACGGGGGGACCGGGGAGCTGTTTTTT
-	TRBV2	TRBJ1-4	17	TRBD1	CASILGRGGTVNEKLFF	TGTGCCAGCATTCTCGGACGCGGGGGGACAGTCAATGAAAAACTGTTTTTT
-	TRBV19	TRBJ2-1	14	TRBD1	CASSIGTGGNEQFF	TGTGCCAGTAGTATAGGGACAGGGGGCAATGAGCAGTTCTTC